This T cell receptor (beta chain) was obtained from a study of blood T cell repertoires in COVID-19. Overall study context: Sample material is recorded as cDNA or gDNA derived from T cells, B-cell-depleted T cells, or PBMCs.

Per the original methods: Reference gene primer amplification gave estimated nucleated cell counts. Measured with immunoSEQ multiplex PCR; TCRdb has only the in-frame clones, and not every one. V, J and clone size were drawn from that table, and D and trimming were deduced from the DNA. The profile covers 250,000 or so clones, with approximately 84% appearing a single time and around 2% taken by the ten largest. Germline CDR1 SGHTA, CDR2 FQGNSA. The CDR3 runs to 14 residues. Trimming pared 6 bases from V and 3 bases from J, leaving 12 bases between. Sequencing input: peripheral blood. The chain couples TRBV7-2 to TRBJ2-1, with D maybe TRBD1 (5 bases). This sequence originates from an elderly woman with acute or convalescent COVID-19. CDR3 bases: TGTGCCAGCAGAGGGCAGGGCTACTACAATGAGCAGTTCTTC. Encoded protein: CASRGQGYYNEQFF. Looking up the rest from reference TRBV7-2 and TRBJ2-1 gives the full variable domain: GAGVSQSPSNKVTEKGKDVELRCDPISGHTALYWYRQSLGQGLEFLIYFQGNSAPDKSGLPSDRFSAERTGGSVSTLTIQRTQQEDSAVYLCASRGQGYYNEQFFGPGTRLTVL.